The source of this TCR beta chain is a study of OX40 agonist ivuxolimab in advanced cancers. Study context: Anti-PD-1, anti-PD-L1 or anti-CTLA-4 therapy given earlier was allowed, and over 35% had some.

The CDR3 runs to 15 residues. Germline V CDR1 and CDR2: LNHNV, YYDKDF (reference sequence). V dropped 1 base and J dropped 2; count of bases not matched to a gene: 1. Generated by immunoSEQ multiplex PCR, the TCRdb table keeps only in-frame clones and is missing some. The sample lists around 40,000 clones, roughly 82% seen once, with about 8.1% in the top ten. Samples were taken at baseline and on day 1 of cycles 4 and 7. The source was CD4+ or CD8+ T cells sorted from blood, collected in a trial of the OX40 agonist ivuxolimab. The gene calls are TRBV15 and TRBJ1-3, with 8 bases lining up with TRBD1. This sequence originates from an adult with an advanced solid tumor such as melanoma, head and neck, liver or kidney cancer. CDR3 DNA: TGTGCCACCAGCAGAGGGACAGGGACTGGAAACACCATATATTTT. Its translation is CATSRGTGTGNTIYF. Filled out from reference TRBV15 and TRBJ1-3, the complete variable domain reads DAMVIQNPRYQVTQFGKPVTLSCSQTLNHNVMYWYQQKSSQAPKLLFHYYDKDFNNEADTPDNFQSRRPNTSFCFLDIRSPGLGDTAMYLCATSRGTGTGNTIYFGEGSWLTVV.